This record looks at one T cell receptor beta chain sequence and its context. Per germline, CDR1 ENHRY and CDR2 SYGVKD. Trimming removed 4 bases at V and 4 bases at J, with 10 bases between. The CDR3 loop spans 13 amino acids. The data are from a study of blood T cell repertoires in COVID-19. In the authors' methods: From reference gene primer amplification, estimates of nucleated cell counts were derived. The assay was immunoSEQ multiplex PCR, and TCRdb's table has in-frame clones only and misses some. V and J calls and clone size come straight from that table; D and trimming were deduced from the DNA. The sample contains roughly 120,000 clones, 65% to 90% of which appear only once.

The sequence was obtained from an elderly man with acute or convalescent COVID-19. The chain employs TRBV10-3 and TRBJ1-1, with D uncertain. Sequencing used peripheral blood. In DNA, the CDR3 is TGTGCCATCAGTGCGGCCGGGAGCACTGAAGCTTTCTTT. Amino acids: CAISAAGSTEAFF.